A single sample gave rise to the 30 T cell receptor beta chains below, sequenced in a study of pediatric ulcerative colitis (dated by TCRdb to between 2018 and 2021). The method was the immunoSEQ multiplex PCR assay. In its TCRdb copy, this immuneACCESS table keeps in-frame sequences only and misses some clones. Where compared with another copy, unresolved V genes explain less than half of these, and the others have no known cause. This sample holds 55,000 to 65,000 clones; 75% to 85% were observed only once. In total, the top ten clones hold 5.2% of the sample. The sample was blood. The receptors originated from a boy aged 5-17 years with moderate ulcerative colitis.

This clone was seen only a few times. The gene calls are TRBV7-6 and TRBJ2-3, with 9 nucleotides matching TRBD2. Germline CDR1 reads SGHVS; CDR2 reads FNYEAQ. V was clipped by 2 bases and J by 2 bases; unmatched bases: 5. The CDR3 is 16 amino acids. The CDR3 loop reads CASSLSGGINTDTQYF. The CDR3, as DNA: TGTGCCAGCAGCTTAAGCGGGGGGATTAACACAGATACGCAGTATTTT.

This clone was detected only once. The chain combines TRBV27 with TRBJ2-7; TRBD2 aligns across 7 bases. Trimming removed 5 bases from V and 4 bases from J; junction bases left unmatched: 8. The CDR3 is made up of 14 amino acids. Germline V gene data show CDR1 as MNHEY and CDR2 as SMNVEV (reference sequence). CDR3 protein: CASSPFAGEYEQYF. The CDR3, as DNA: TGTGCCAGCAGTCCCTTCGCGGGAGAATACGAGCAGTACTTC.

This clone was detected a few times. The chain combines TRBV2 with TRBJ1-1; a weak D match, TRBD1 (6 bases). This CDR3 contains 13 residues. V lost 7 bases to trimming and J lost 4 bases, with 13 bases between them. From germline, CDR1 is SNHLY and CDR2 FYNNEI. The CDR3 region is CASTISGVTEAFF. In nucleotides, the CDR3 is TGTGCCAGCACGATTTCAGGGGTCACTGAAGCTTTCTTT.

This rearrangement joins TRBV7-9 to TRBJ1-1, with D tentatively TRBD1 (5 bases). This CDR3 comprises 14 residues. V shed 5 bases and J shed 4 bases, with 14 bases lying between them. CDR1 SEHNR and CDR2 FQNEAQ come from the germline V gene (reference sequence). The CDR3 here is CASSPQPGSTEAFF. As DNA, the CDR3 is TGTGCCAGCAGCCCTCAGCCAGGGAGCACTGAAGCTTTCTTT.

This clone occurred a few times. The J gene is TRBJ2-2, the V gene TRBV7-3; D is uncertain. CDR3 length: 14 amino acids. Trimming shortened V by 5 bases and J by 6 bases, and 13 bases separated the two germline ends. Germline V lookup: CDR1 SGHTA, CDR2 FQGTGA. The CDR3 DNA reads TGTGCCAGCAGCACACCACTCGCGTCCGGGGAGCTGTTTTTT. Translation gives CASSTPLASGELFF.

The chain is built from TRBV7-9 and TRBJ1-3, with D perhaps TRBD1 (5 bases). The CDR3 spans 16 residues. Germline lookup yields CDR1 SEHNR and CDR2 FQNEAQ (reference sequence). Trimming removed 2 bases at V and 0 bases at J, with 11 bases between. The CDR3 region is CASSLLTVYSGNTIYF. CDR3 DNA sequence: TGTGCCAGCAGCTTATTGACAGTCTACTCTGGAAACACCATATATTTT.

The V and J genes are TRBV30 and TRBJ1-1; 7 nucleotides align to TRBD1. Germline assignment: CDR1 GTSNPN and CDR2 SVGIG (reference sequence). The CDR3 totals 15 residues. Trimming took 4 bases from V and 5 from J; bases not matched to a gene: 13. As DNA, the CDR3 is TGTGCCTGGACGGGGACAGCCTGGCCGGGGACTGAAGCTTTCTTT. Translating it yields CAWTGTAWPGTEAFF.

This chain links TRBV5-1 with TRBJ2-3, with D perhaps matching TRBD2 (6 bases). Germline V gives CDR1 SGHRS, CDR2 YFSETQ. This CDR3 has 15 residues. Trimming took off 4 bases at V and 0 bases at J, with 12 bases between the two ends. CDR3 DNA: TGCGCCAGCAGCCCCGGTGGGACTAGCACAGATACGCAGTATTTT. It yields the protein CASSPGGTSTDTQYF. The full variable domain, rest sourced from reference TRBV5-1 and TRBJ2-3, is KAGVTQTPRYLIKTRGQQVTLSCSPISGHRSVSWYQQTPGQGLQFLFEYFSETQRNKGNFPGRFSGRQFSNSRSEMNVSTLELGDSALYLCASSPGGTSTDTQYFGPGTRLTVL.

This chain uses TRBV5-1 with TRBJ1-2; D not certain. V was clipped by 4 bases and J by 8 bases, with 12 bases between them. The CDR3 consists of 12 residues. CDR1 SGHRS and CDR2 YFSETQ come from the germline V gene. CDR3 amino acids: CASSGVTVGYTF. In DNA, the CDR3 is TGCGCCAGCAGCGGAGTGACGGTCGGCTACACCTTC.

This clone is a singleton in its sample. This sequence joins TRBV25-1 and TRBJ1-3, with D uncertain. The germline V and J ends were trimmed by 4 bases and 5 bases, with 9 bases remaining between them. The CDR3 runs 13 residues. Germline CDR1 reads MGHDK; CDR2 reads SYGVNS. The chain's CDR3 is CASSAAVRNTIYF. CDR3 DNA sequence: TGTGCCAGCAGTGCGGCAGTCAGAAACACCATATATTTT.

The chain couples TRBV7-2 to TRBJ1-3; TRBD1 is a possible D gene (5 bases). Trimming took off 2 bases at V and 1 base at J, with 9 bases between the two ends. The CDR3 runs 15 residues. Looked up from germline, CDR1 is SGHTA and CDR2 is FQGNSA. This CDR3 is CASSLQGSSGNTIYF. The CDR3 coding sequence is TGTGCCAGCAGCTTACAGGGTTCGTCTGGAAACACCATATATTTT.

The chain is built from TRBV9 and TRBJ1-4, with a possible D match to TRBD1 (6 bases). V shed 5 bases and J shed 7 bases, with 18 bases lying between them. This CDR3 region has 15 residues. The germline V gene has CDR1 SGDLS and CDR2 YYNGEE. The CDR3 region is CASSCRGREGEKLFF. The CDR3 bases are TGTGCCAGCAGTTGTAGGGGGAGGGAGGGTGAAAAACTGTTTTTT.

The chain has TRBV21-1 and TRBJ2-7; TRBD1, as called in the table, went unchecked against the DNA. TRBV21-1 is a pseudogene segment. The CDR3 has 17 amino acids. The CDR3 loop reads CASSKDPQGLRGYEQYF. The CDR3 nucleotides read TGTGCCAGCAGCAAAGACCCACAGGGTTTGAGGGGCTACGAGCAGTACTTC.

This chain joins TRBV6-5 and TRBJ2-2, with a possible D match to TRBD2 (5 bases). The germline V and J ends were trimmed by 7 bases and 1 base, with 10 bases remaining between them. Germline loops: CDR1 MNHEY, CDR2 SVGAGI. The CDR3 spans 14 residues. CDR3 in DNA: TGTGCCAGCACCCCAGGAGGGAACACCGGGGAGCTGTTTTTT. Amino acids: CASTPGGNTGELFF.

In this sample, this clone turned up a few times. The rearrangement uses TRBV7-2 and TRBJ2-7; weak D call: TRBD2 (6 bases). This CDR3 is 14 amino acids long. Germline V gene sequence: CDR1 SGHTA, CDR2 FQGNSA. V gave up 0 bases and J gave up 5 bases, with 11 bases separating them. CDR3 in amino acids: CASSLAGRIHEQYF. CDR3 sequence (DNA): TGTGCCAGCAGCTTAGCGGGGAGGATCCACGAGCAGTACTTC. Full variable domain (rest looked up from reference TRBV7-2 and TRBJ2-7): GAGVSQSPSNKVTEKGKDVELRCDPISGHTALYWYRQSLGQGLEFLIYFQGNSAPDKSGLPSDRFSAERTGGSVSTLTIQRTQQEDSAVYLCASSLAGRIHEQYFGPGTRLTVT.

The rearrangement joins TRBV9 to TRBJ2-7; 7 bases are shared with TRBD2. The V segment lost 4 bases and the J segment 0 bases; nucleotides outside the gene matches: 10. Germline CDR1 is SGDLS and CDR2 is YYNGEE. The CDR3 is 16 residues long. This CDR3 reads CASSPRLAESSYEQYF. The CDR3 DNA reads as TGTGCCAGCAGCCCCCGCCTAGCGGAAAGCTCCTACGAGCAGTACTTC.

This clone has just a few counts. The CDR3 DNA reads TGTGCCAGCAGCCCCACCTCATGGAACACTGAAGCTTTCTTT. Translated, it gives CASSPTSWNTEAFF. J is TRBJ1-1 and V is TRBV7-2; D uncertain. Germline CDR1 reads SGHTA; CDR2 reads FQGNSA. The CDR3 length is 14 residues. V lost 5 bases, J lost 1 base, and 11 bases lay in between.

V is TRBV13 and J is TRBJ1-4; D is uncertain. The CDR3 totals 15 residues. The V end was cut by 4 bases, the J end by 0 bases, with 9 bases between. Germline lookup yields CDR1 PRHDT and CDR2 FYEKMQ (reference sequence). The CDR3 region has the DNA TGTGCCAGCAGCTCCCGAGGATCAACTAATGAAAAACTGTTTTTT. It is translated as CASSSRGSTNEKLFF.

This clone was seen only a few times. The chain joins TRBV5-1 to TRBJ1-2; 8 bases match TRBD1. CDR3 length equals 15 residues. The germline V gene encodes CDR1 SGHRS and CDR2 YFSETQ. V lost 4 bases and J lost 7; bases outside the gene matches: 12. The CDR3 sequence is CASSPAGGLLGGYTF. The CDR3 bases are TGCGCCAGCAGCCCAGCAGGGGGCTTGCTCGGTGGCTACACCTTC.

This clone was counted a single time. V usage is TRBV5-1 and J usage is TRBJ2-3, with D perhaps TRBD2 (6 bases). The germline V gene has CDR1 SGHRS and CDR2 YFSETQ. The CDR3 loop spans 14 amino acids. Trimming took 5 bases from V and 6 from J, leaving 16 bases between them. The CDR3 DNA is TGCGCCAGCAGTCGGGAGCTAGCAATCGATACGCAGTATTTT. It specifies CASSRELAIDTQYF. The variable domain in full, with the rest retrieved from reference TRBV5-1 and TRBJ2-3, is KAGVTQTPRYLIKTRGQQVTLSCSPISGHRSVSWYQQTPGQGLQFLFEYFSETQRNKGNFPGRFSGRQFSNSRSEMNVSTLELGDSALYLCASSRELAIDTQYFGPGTRLTVL.

This clone was found once. The J gene is TRBJ2-3, the V gene TRBV5-1; D is unresolved. Trimming pared 0 bases from V and 2 bases from J, leaving 1 base between. The CDR3 covers 12 residues. Germline V CDR1 and CDR2: SGHRS, YFSETQ. CDR3: CASSLATDTQYF. For the CDR3, the DNA is TGCGCCAGCAGCTTGGCCACAGATACGCAGTATTTT.

The chain carries TRBV11-2 and TRBJ1-4; 7 bases are a match to TRBD1. Germline lookup yields CDR1 SGHAT and CDR2 FQNNGV. The CDR3 runs 15 residues. V was pared by 5 bases and J by 8 bases, with 11 bases of the junction left unmatched. Written as DNA, the CDR3 is TGTGCCAGCAGCCGTAGGGGGCTCCTCGACGAAAAACTGTTTTTT. It codes for CASSRRGLLDEKLFF.

This rearrangement joins TRBV11-1 to TRBJ2-3; TRBD1 agrees at 7 bases. V dropped 3 bases and J dropped 4; count of bases not matched to a gene: 4. The CDR3 is 14 amino acids. Germline V gene data show CDR1 as SGHAT and CDR2 as FQDESV (reference sequence). CDR3 nucleotides: TGTGCCAGCAGCTTTCGGGACAGCCCAGATACGCAGTATTTT. Its translation: CASSFRDSPDTQYF.

CDR3 coding DNA: TGTGCCAGCAGTGGTATCTACGAGCAGTACTTC. Its protein product is CASSGIYEQYF. The chain joins TRBV6-5 to TRBJ2-7, with D hard to call. Germline CDR1 MNHEY, CDR2 SVGAGI. Between the trimmed V and J ends, which lost 5 bases and 3 bases, there was a span of 5 bases. This CDR3 contains 11 residues.

In this sample, this clone turned up once. This chain connects TRBV7-6 to TRBJ1-1; D not certain. The CDR3 is made up of 13 amino acids. Germline lookup yields CDR1 SGHVS and CDR2 FNYEAQ. V shed 1 base and J shed 7 bases, with 10 bases lying between them. Written as DNA, the CDR3 is TGTGCCAGCAGCTTAGTTTCGCGCGGTGAAGCTTTCTTT. It yields the protein CASSLVSRGEAFF.

This clone was detected only a few times. The chain carries TRBV19 and TRBJ2-7; D may be TRBD1 (7 bases). The V and J ends lost 4 bases and 3 bases respectively, with 16 bases between them. This CDR3 has 15 residues. The V gene's germline CDR1 is LNHDA and CDR2 SQIVND (reference sequence). CDR3 nucleotide sequence: TGTGCCAGTAGTAGCGACAGGGCCGGGGGCTACGAGCAGTACTTC. It translates to CASSSDRAGGYEQYF. The whole variable domain, filled in from reference TRBV19 and TRBJ2-7, reads DGGITQSPKYLFRKEGQNVTLSCEQNLNHDAMYWYRQDPGQGLRLIYYSQIVNDFQKGDIAEGYSVSREKKESFPLTVTSAQKNPTAFYLCASSSDRAGGYEQYFGPGTRLTVT.

This clone occurred a few times. V is TRBV6-1 and J is TRBJ1-4; no definite D call. Germline V gives CDR1 MNHNS, CDR2 SASEGT. The CDR3 has 14 residues. V lost 4 bases and J 0 bases, leaving 6 bases between the germline ends. The CDR3 loop reads CASSAQATNEKLFF. The CDR3 DNA reads TGTGCCAGCAGTGCGCAGGCAACTAATGAAAAACTGTTTTTT.

A few counts support this clone. The chain uses TRBV5-1 and TRBJ1-2, with TRBD1 matching 7 bases. The CDR3 length is 14 residues. The germline V gene encodes CDR1 SGHRS and CDR2 YFSETQ. With V trimmed by 4 bases and J by 1 base, 4 bases remained unmatched. The CDR3 DNA reads TGCGCCAGCAGCCCGACAGGGATTAACTATGGCTACACCTTC. Protein product: CASSPTGINYGYTF.

The chain carries TRBV9 and TRBJ2-5; D not certain. The CDR3 totals 14 residues. V lost 4 bases to trimming and J lost 5 bases, with 15 bases between them. Per the germline V gene, CDR1 is SGDLS and CDR2 is YYNGEE. CDR3 nucleotide sequence: TGTGCCAGCAGCCCCGGATTTGCGCCTGAGACCCAGTACTTC. Protein product: CASSPGFAPETQYF.

The chain joins TRBV10-3 to TRBJ2-5; D remains ambiguous. Deletions cut 2 bases from V and 0 bases from J, with 7 bases between. CDR3 length equals 14 residues. Germline loops: CDR1 ENHRY, CDR2 SYGVKD. The CDR3 here is CAISETANQETQYF. CDR3 nucleotide sequence: TGTGCCATCAGTGAGACAGCCAACCAAGAGACCCAGTACTTC.